One sample yielded the 29 T cell receptor beta chains listed below, sequenced in a study of blood T cell repertoires in COVID-19. Clones were read by immunoSEQ multiplex PCR, and TCRdb kept only the in-frame ones, dropping some. Counted here are 51,000 or so clones, 81% occurring once; the ten biggest clones make up 26%. Sequences were obtained from peripheral blood. These receptors were obtained from a woman older than 75 with COVID-19, enrolled during active disease.

This rearrangement joins TRBV6-1 to TRBJ2-7; D might be TRBD1 (6 bases). The CDR3 has 14 residues. Trimming took off 3 bases at V and 1 base at J, with 10 bases between the two ends. CDR1 and CDR2 from the germline V gene are MNHNS and SASEGT. CDR3 loop: CASSDRGRSYEQYF. In DNA, the CDR3 is TGTGCCAGCAGTGACAGGGGAAGGTCCTACGAGCAGTACTTC.

V is TRBV6-5 and J is TRBJ1-2; TRBD1 aligns across 7 bases. The CDR3 length is 16 residues. Germline loops: CDR1 MNHEY, CDR2 SVGAGI. J lost 6 bases, V lost 0 bases, and 10 bases had no gene match. The CDR3 is CASSYSGQTLRDGYTF. The CDR3 DNA follows: TGTGCCAGCAGTTACTCGGGACAGACCCTTCGGGATGGCTACACCTTC.

The chain's CDR3 is CASSSPGQGASGGYTF. The CDR3 DNA reads as TGTGCCAGCAGCTCGCCTGGTCAGGGGGCTAGCGGAGGCTACACCTTC. The V and J genes are TRBV5-4 and TRBJ1-2; 8 bases fit TRBD1. CDR3 size: 16 residues. Germline V gene data show CDR1 as SGHNT and CDR2 as YYREEE (reference sequence). With V trimmed by 3 bases and J by 8 bases, 15 bases remained unmatched.

This chain connects TRBV5-6 to TRBJ2-6; D remains unclear. Germline CDR1 is SGHDT and CDR2 is YYEEEE. This CDR3 has 15 residues. Trimming shortened V by 0 bases and J by 0 bases, and 4 bases separated the two germline ends. CDR3 sequence: CASSLGSSGANVLTF. The DNA of the CDR3 is TGTGCCAGCAGCTTGGGTAGCTCTGGGGCCAACGTCCTGACTTTC.

This clone was recorded a few times. The V call is TRBV19, the J call TRBJ2-2, with D unresolved. The CDR3 has 15 amino acids. In germline, CDR1 is LNHDA, CDR2 SQIVND (reference sequence). Trimming left V 5 bases short and J 0 bases short, with 10 bases between. The CDR3 bases are TGTGCCAGTAGTTTAACACCCGCGAACACCGGGGAGCTGTTTTTT. Residues: CASSLTPANTGELFF. Full variable domain (rest looked up from reference TRBV19 and TRBJ2-2): DGGITQSPKYLFRKEGQNVTLSCEQNLNHDAMYWYRQDPGQGLRLIYYSQIVNDFQKGDIAEGYSVSREKKESFPLTVTSAQKNPTAFYLCASSLTPANTGELFFGEGSRLTVL.

The genes are TRBV18 and TRBJ2-7, with TRBD2 matching 12 bases. The germline V gene encodes CDR1 KGHSH and CDR2 LQKENI. The CDR3 loop spans 20 amino acids. Unmatched junction bases numbered 19, after V lost 5 bases and J lost 2 bases. The CDR3 bases are TGTGCCAGCTCAGACCGACTAGCGGGAGAAATATTGGCCATGACCTACGAGCAGTACTTC. This codes for CASSDRLAGEILAMTYEQYF.

This clone was counted a few times. The rearrangement uses TRBV2 and TRBJ2-7; tentative D call: TRBD2 (5 bases). The CDR3 covers 13 residues. Germline V gene sequence: CDR1 SNHLY, CDR2 FYNNEI. V shed 7 bases and J shed 4 bases, with 14 bases lying between them. The CDR3 is CASTPVGAYEQYF. The CDR3 DNA is TGTGCCAGCACCCCTGTGGGAGCGTACGAGCAGTACTTC.

The rearrangement links TRBV7-8 to TRBJ2-7; D uncertain. Trimming stripped 5 bases from V and 3 bases from J, with 11 bases between. The CDR3 is made up of 13 amino acids. CDR1 and CDR2 from the germline V gene are SGHVS and FQNEAQ. The CDR3 sequence is CASSRQKFYEQYF. CDR3 coding DNA: TGTGCCAGCAGCCGCCAAAAATTCTACGAGCAGTACTTC. Full variable domain (rest looked up from reference TRBV7-8 and TRBJ2-7): GAGVSQSPRYKVAKRGQDVALRCDPISGHVSLFWYQQALGQGPEFLTYFQNEAQLDKSGLPSDRFFAERPEGSVSTLKIQRTQQEDSAVYLCASSRQKFYEQYFGPGTRLTVT.

The chain carries TRBV4-1 and TRBJ2-7, with 11 bases lining up with TRBD2. This CDR3 has 17 residues. Germline-derived CDR1 and CDR2 are MGHRA and YSYEKL. Trimming cost V 3 bases and J 0 bases; bases outside gene matches: 7. CDR3 sequence (DNA): TGCGCCAGCAGCCATTTCACCGGGACTAGCGGCTCCTACGAGCAGTACTTC. Translating it yields CASSHFTGTSGSYEQYF.

This chain joins TRBV5-1 and TRBJ2-7, with a tentative D call TRBD2 (6 bases). This CDR3 comprises 15 residues. Germline V gene sequence: CDR1 SGHRS, CDR2 YFSETQ. V dropped 0 bases and J dropped 6 bases, with 16 bases sitting between them. CDR3 loop: CASSLVRGIKSEQYF. The CDR3 DNA reads as TGCGCCAGCAGCTTGGTTCGGGGGATAAAAAGCGAGCAGTACTTC.

The chain employs TRBV6-5 and TRBJ2-2, with D possibly TRBD2 on 6 matching bases. The V gene lost 6 bases and the J gene lost 4 bases, with 15 bases spanning the gap. CDR3 length: 15 amino acids. Germline values: CDR1 MNHEY, CDR2 SVGAGI. The CDR3 sequence: CASRPTSFGTGELFF. CDR3 bases: TGTGCCAGCAGACCCACTAGCTTTGGCACCGGGGAGCTGTTTTTT.

The CDR3: CASSPWAAGVYEQYF. DNA of the CDR3: TGTGCCAGCTCACCATGGGCGGCGGGAGTTTACGAGCAGTACTTC. This chain connects TRBV18 to TRBJ2-7; 7 positions match TRBD2. Trimming took 2 bases from V and 4 from J; bases not matched to a gene: 8. CDR1 and CDR2 from the germline V gene are KGHSH and LQKENI. CDR3 length equals 15 residues. The full variable domain, its missing parts supplied by reference TRBV18 and TRBJ2-7, is NAGVMQNPRHLVRRRGQEARLRCSPMKGHSHVYWYRQLPEEGLKFMVYLQKENIIDESGMPKERFSAEFPKEGPSILRIQQVVRGDSAAYFCASSPWAAGVYEQYFGPGTRLTVT.

The chain links TRBV5-1 to TRBJ1-6; 7 bases agree with TRBD1. The germline V gene has CDR1 SGHRS and CDR2 YFSETQ. This CDR3 is 12 amino acids long. J lost 9 bases, V lost 3 bases, and 0 bases had no gene match. CDR3 amino acids: CASSSGGSPLHF. The CDR3 nucleotides read TGCGCCAGCAGCTCAGGGGGTTCACCCCTCCACTTT.

This clone was found once. J is TRBJ1-5 and V is TRBV12-1; the table names TRBD1, a call not compared with the DNA. TRBV12-1 is noted as a pseudogene. The CDR3 sequence is 15 residues long. In nucleotides, the CDR3 is TGTGCCAGCAGCTCGGACAGGGAAGGCAATCAGCCCCAGCATTTT. As protein: CASSSDREGNQPQHF.

The J gene is TRBJ2-3, the V gene TRBV12-1; TRBD2, the table's D call, was not compared with the DNA. TRBV12-1 is annotated as a pseudogene. This CDR3 is built from 15 residues. The CDR3 reads CASSLSGRVVDTQYF. As DNA, the CDR3 is TGTGCCAGCAGCCTTAGCGGGAGGGTTGTAGATACGCAGTATTTT.

The rearrangement joins TRBV14 to TRBJ1-1; D may be TRBD1 (6 bases). The germline gives CDR1 SGHDN, CDR2 FVKESK. The CDR3 sequence is 15 residues long. V lost 0 bases to trimming and J lost 2 bases, with 10 bases between them. This chain's CDR3 is CASSQEGRGNTEAFF. Here the CDR3 DNA reads TGTGCCAGCAGCCAAGAGGGCAGGGGAAACACTGAAGCTTTCTTT.

The chain employs TRBV7-9 and TRBJ2-7; D is ambiguous. The V end lost 2 bases, the J end lost 7 bases, and 12 bases lay between the germline ends. Germline V gene data show CDR1 as SEHNR and CDR2 as FQNEAQ (reference sequence). This CDR3 contains 13 residues. CDR3 amino acids: CASSLYDIREQYF. The DNA for the CDR3 is TGTGCCAGCAGCTTATACGATATCCGGGAGCAGTACTTC.

The rearrangement joins TRBV7-2 to TRBJ2-1; the D gene is possibly TRBD2 (5 bases). Trimming left V 7 bases short and J 0 bases short, with 16 bases between. CDR1 is SGHTA, CDR2 FQGNSA, per germline. CDR3 length: 16 amino acids. The CDR3 DNA reads as TGTGCCAGCAACGAACAGACCGGGATCTCCTACAATGAGCAGTTCTTC. Its translation: CASNEQTGISYNEQFF.

This clone has a handful of counts. This chain joins TRBV5-1 and TRBJ1-3; TRBD1 might be the D (6 bases). Trimming removed 0 bases from V and 2 bases from J, with 9 bases in between. The CDR3 is made up of 15 amino acids. CDR1 and CDR2 (germline): SGHRS, YFSETQ. Written as DNA, the CDR3 is TGCGCCAGCAGCTTGGGACAGGTACCTGGAAACACCATATATTTT. It is translated as CASSLGQVPGNTIYF.

V usage is TRBV7-2 and J usage is TRBJ2-7; D remains ambiguous. The CDR3 contains 11 residues. CDR1 is SGHTA and CDR2 is FQGNSA in the germline V gene. With 3 bases removed from V and 4 bases from J, the gap between germline ends came to 4 bases. Here the CDR3 reads CASSFKYEQYF. The CDR3 DNA reads as TGTGCCAGCAGCTTCAAATACGAGCAGTACTTC. The whole variable domain, filled in from reference TRBV7-2 and TRBJ2-7, reads GAGVSQSPSNKVTEKGKDVELRCDPISGHTALYWYRQSLGQGLEFLIYFQGNSAPDKSGLPSDRFSAERTGGSVSTLTIQRTQQEDSAVYLCASSFKYEQYFGPGTRLTVT.

The chain is built from TRBV28 and TRBJ2-7, with 8 positions matching TRBD1. This CDR3 is built from 14 residues. V shed 9 bases, J shed 3 bases, and the junction held 10 bases outside the gene matches. Germline V CDR1 and CDR2: MDHEN, SYDVKM. The DNA for the CDR3 is TGTGCCAGTGCACCGGGACAGGCGTACTACGAGCAGTACTTC. Its protein product is CASAPGQAYYEQYF.

DNA of the CDR3: TGTGCCACCAGCAGAGTCCCAACAGCTCCAAATTCACCCCTCCACTTT. Its protein product is CATSRVPTAPNSPLHF. The J gene is TRBJ1-6, the V gene TRBV15; no firm D call. Looked up from germline, CDR1 is LNHNV and CDR2 is YYDKDF (reference sequence). The CDR3 is 16 amino acids. Trimming took 1 base from V and 7 from J, leaving 14 bases between them. Based on the CDR3 plus reference TRBV15 and TRBJ1-6, the full variable domain is DAMVIQNPRYQVTQFGKPVTLSCSQTLNHNVMYWYQQKSSQAPKLLFHYYDKDFNNEADTPDNFQSRRPNTSFCFLDIRSPGLGDTAMYLCATSRVPTAPNSPLHFGNGTRLTVT.

The V call is TRBV4-1, the J call TRBJ2-3; 10 nucleotides agree with TRBD2. The CDR3 extends over 16 amino acids. V lost 0 bases and J lost 7; bases outside the gene matches: 7. Germline CDR1 MGHRA, CDR2 YSYEKL. The CDR3 loop is CASSQDSGRLENTQYF. The CDR3 bases are TGCGCCAGCAGCCAAGATAGCGGGAGGCTAGAGAATACGCAGTATTTT.

The J gene is TRBJ2-5, the V gene TRBV28; TRBD2 matches at 12 bases. Germline loops: CDR1 MDHEN, CDR2 SYDVKM. V shed 4 bases and J 2 bases; nucleotides not matched to a gene: 5. The CDR3 sequence is 16 residues long. The CDR3 coding sequence is TGTGCCAGCAGTTCCGTGACTAGCGGGAGTCAAGAGACCCAGTACTTC. Translating gives CASSSVTSGSQETQYF.

J is TRBJ1-4 and V is TRBV30, with 7 bases matching TRBD1. CDR1 is GTSNPN and CDR2 is SVGIG in the germline V gene (reference sequence). This CDR3 is 18 amino acids long. The V segment lost 3 bases and the J segment 5 bases; nucleotides outside the gene matches: 18. The DNA of the CDR3 is TGTGCCTGGAGACATAGGACAGGATTGAGTGGGTTGAATGAAAAACTGTTTTTT. Translation gives CAWRHRTGLSGLNEKLFF.

This rearrangement joins TRBV11-2 to TRBJ2-5, with 8 bases matching TRBD1. Germline CDR1 and CDR2: SGHAT and FQNNGV. J lost 5 bases, V lost 5 bases, and 10 bases had no gene match. This CDR3 has 15 amino acids. In nucleotides, the CDR3 is TGTGCCAGCAGCCCCCTCGACAGGGGCCGGGAGACCCAGTACTTC. It specifies CASSPLDRGRETQYF.

The V gene is TRBV7-3, the J gene TRBJ2-1, with D possibly being TRBD2 (5 bases). The CDR3 loop spans 13 amino acids. Germline loops: CDR1 SGHTA, CDR2 FQGTGA. The V end was cut by 5 bases, the J end by 4 bases, with 9 bases between. For the CDR3, the DNA is TGTGCCAGCAGCCTAGCAAGGTACAATGAGCAGTTCTTC. It encodes CASSLARYNEQFF.

The V and J genes are TRBV30 and TRBJ2-3; 7 nucleotides agree with TRBD2. Germline V gene data show CDR1 as GTSNPN and CDR2 as SVGIG (reference sequence). CDR3 length: 13 residues. Germline trimming cut 1 base from V and 8 bases from J; bases unmatched to any gene: 6. CDR3 loop: CAWSGGGLGTQYF. As DNA, the CDR3 is TGTGCCTGGAGTGGGGGGGGTCTGGGTACGCAGTATTTT.

The CDR3 region has the DNA TGCGCCAGCAGCTTACAGGGTTACAATGAGCAGTTCTTC. Translation gives CASSLQGYNEQFF. The V and J genes are TRBV5-1 and TRBJ2-1; the D gene is possibly TRBD1 (6 bases). The V gene lost 2 bases and the J gene lost 4 bases, with 7 bases spanning the gap. Germline CDR1 and CDR2: SGHRS and YFSETQ. This CDR3 has 13 residues.